One sample yielded the 25 T cell receptor beta chains listed below, sequenced in a study of shared clonotypes between healthy human individuals. The table came from immunoSEQ multiplex PCR; TCRdb's copy has only in-frame clones and leaves some out. The repertoire holds millions of clones, with over 90% as singletons. Sequencing was done on a sample of naive CD4+ T cells from PBMCs. As to subset: CD45RA+ positively selected. Receptors originate from a man between 18 and 29 years old in good health. Some clones in this sample may be carry-over from other donors' samples.

A single count supports this clone. The same CDR3 is also encoded by other DNA sequences in this sample. The J gene is TRBJ2-2, the V gene TRBV5-1; D perhaps matches TRBD2 (5 bases). V lost 1 base and J 1 base, leaving 8 bases between the germline ends. The CDR3 length is 15 residues. CDR1 is SGHRS and CDR2 is YFSETQ in the germline V gene. Here the CDR3 reads CASSLSGGNTGELFF. For the CDR3, the DNA is TGCGCCAGCAGCTTGTCAGGAGGGAACACCGGGGAGCTGTTTTTT.

CDR3 residues: CSVAGPGNTIYF. For the CDR3, the DNA is TGCAGCGTTGCGGGGCCCGGAAACACCATATATTTT. V and J are TRBV29-1 and TRBJ1-3, with a tentative D call TRBD1 (5 bases). Between the trimmed V and J ends, which lost 4 bases and 4 bases, there was a span of 8 bases. Germline V gene lookup returns CDR1 SQVTM and CDR2 ANQGSEA. The CDR3 length is 12 residues. Combining the CDR3 with reference TRBV29-1 and TRBJ1-3 gives the whole variable domain SAVISQKPSRDICQRGTSLTIQCQVDSQVTMMFWYRQQPGQSLTLIATANQGSEATYESGFVIDKFPISRPNLTFSTLTVSNMSPEDSSIYLCSVAGPGNTIYFGEGSWLTVV.

This clone was counted a single time. The chain combines TRBV5-6 with TRBJ2-1; tentatively, D is TRBD1 (5 bases). Germline V gives CDR1 SGHDT, CDR2 YYEEEE. This CDR3 has 13 residues. V lost 4 bases and J 4 bases, leaving 9 bases between the germline ends. The CDR3 region is CASSGAVYNEQFF. CDR3 nucleotides: TGTGCCAGCAGCGGGGCGGTTTACAATGAGCAGTTCTTC.

Points on this clone: This same CDR3 is encoded by further DNA sequences in the sample. The chain joins TRBV5-4 to TRBJ2-3, with D perhaps matching TRBD1 (6 bases). Trimming pared 4 bases from V and 1 base from J, leaving 10 bases between. Germline loops: CDR1 SGHNT, CDR2 YYREEE (reference sequence). This CDR3 has 14 residues. The CDR3 DNA follows: TGTGCCAGCAGCCTATGGACAGGCACAGATACGCAGTATTTT. Its protein product is CASSLWTGTDTQYF.

This clone was seen only once. The genes are TRBV6-5 and TRBJ2-1, with 12 nucleotides matching TRBD1. The CDR3 totals 16 residues. The germline gives CDR1 MNHEY, CDR2 SVGAGI. J gave up 12 bases and V 0 bases, and 9 bases lay outside the gene matches. CDR3 region: CASSYSSGTGGAGQFF. In nucleotides, the CDR3 is TGTGCCAGCAGTTACTCGAGCGGGACAGGGGGCGCGGGGCAGTTCTTC.

The genes are TRBV11-2 and TRBJ2-7, with 8 bases matching TRBD1. Trimming cost V 3 bases and J 4 bases; bases outside gene matches: 5. Germline V lookup: CDR1 SGHAT, CDR2 FQNNGV. The CDR3 loop spans 14 amino acids. This chain's CDR3 is CASSFYQGAYEQYF. The CDR3 DNA is TGTGCCAGCAGCTTTTATCAGGGGGCTTACGAGCAGTACTTC.

This clone was recorded once. This sequence joins TRBV4-1 and TRBJ2-1; 13 positions agree with TRBD2. CDR1 and CDR2 (germline): MGHRA, YSYEKL. The CDR3 runs 17 residues. Trimming took 2 bases from V and 7 from J; bases not matched to a gene: 8. The CDR3 DNA reads TGCGCCAGCAGCCAACCGACTAGCGGGAGGCCGGGGAATGAGCAGTTCTTC. Amino acids: CASSQPTSGRPGNEQFF.

Notes on this clone: Other DNA sequences in the same sample also yield this CDR3. The chain joins TRBV5-1 to TRBJ2-1; maybe TRBD1 (5 bases). Trimming took off 1 base at V and 9 bases at J, with 5 bases between the two ends. The CDR3 sequence is 11 residues long. Germline V lookup: CDR1 SGHRS, CDR2 YFSETQ. The CDR3 loop is CASSLQGEQFF. The CDR3, as DNA: TGCGCCAGCAGCTTGCAGGGTGAGCAGTTCTTC.

This rearrangement joins TRBV11-3 to TRBJ2-7, with D unclear. The V end lost 5 bases, the J end lost 3 bases, and 11 bases lay between the germline ends. Germline V gives CDR1 SGHNT, CDR2 YENEEA. This CDR3 spans 13 amino acids. In DNA, the CDR3 is TGTGCCAGCAGCCCTCGCCCAATCTACGAGCAGTACTTC. Translated: CASSPRPIYEQYF.

A few counts support this clone. This chain links TRBV5-1 with TRBJ2-2; weak D call: TRBD1 (5 bases). This CDR3 region has 16 residues. Germline V gene lookup returns CDR1 SGHRS and CDR2 YFSETQ. Between the trimmed V and J ends, which lost 0 bases and 1 base, there was a span of 10 bases. The CDR3 nucleotides are TGCGCCAGCAGCTTGGGACCCAGGGTGAACACCGGGGAGCTGTTTTTT. Protein: CASSLGPRVNTGELFF.

The rearrangement joins TRBV6-1 to TRBJ1-1; D not certain. The CDR3 length is 15 residues. V was pared by 7 bases and J by 6 bases, with 21 bases between. CDR1 is MNHNS, CDR2 SASEGT, per germline. Written as DNA, the CDR3 is TGTGCCAGCACCCGGTGGTCGGGGATTGATCCTGAAGCTTTCTTT. Translating gives CASTRWSGIDPEAFF.

The chain links TRBV11-2 to TRBJ2-7; TRBD1 matches at 9 bases. There are 15 residues in the CDR3. With V trimmed by 5 bases and J by 5 bases, 10 bases remained unmatched. CDR1 is SGHAT and CDR2 is FQNNGV in the germline V gene. The CDR3 DNA is TGTGCCAGCAGCACCAGCGGGGACAGGGCGGACGAGCAGTACTTC. Residues: CASSTSGDRADEQYF.

The chain's CDR3 is CASRTRTVNTGELFF. CDR3 nucleotides: TGTGCCAGCCGGACCAGGACAGTAAACACCGGGGAGCTGTTTTTT. The chain combines TRBV13 with TRBJ2-2; the D gene is possibly TRBD1 (6 bases). CDR3 length: 15 residues. The V and J ends lost 8 bases and 2 bases respectively, with 15 bases between them. Germline V gene data show CDR1 as PRHDT and CDR2 as FYEKMQ (reference sequence).

The chain combines TRBV6-5 with TRBJ1-1; 8 nucleotides match TRBD1. The ends lost 5 bases at V and 5 bases at J; junction bases unmatched: 7. The germline V gene has CDR1 MNHEY and CDR2 SVGAGI. CDR3 length equals 14 residues. CDR3 residues: CASSPQGGETEAFF. For the CDR3, the DNA is TGTGCCAGCAGTCCACAGGGGGGGGAAACTGAAGCTTTCTTT.

The chain is built from TRBV25-1 and TRBJ1-2; D is unclear. CDR3 size: 12 residues. Trimming shortened V by 2 bases and J by 7 bases, and 8 bases separated the two germline ends. Germline V gene lookup returns CDR1 MGHDK and CDR2 SYGVNS. CDR3 loop: CASSETVAGYTF. CDR3 bases: TGTGCCAGCAGTGAAACAGTGGCTGGCTACACCTTC.

This clone was picked up one time. The J gene is TRBJ2-1, the V gene TRBV9; 8 bases are a match to TRBD1. The germline V gene has CDR1 SGDLS and CDR2 YYNGEE. The CDR3 has 16 amino acids. The ends lost 1 base at V and 2 bases at J; junction bases unmatched: 5. The CDR3 loop is CASSVSQGAAYNEQFF. The DNA for the CDR3 is TGTGCCAGCAGCGTATCCCAGGGGGCTGCCTACAATGAGCAGTTCTTC.

The count of this clone is one. The V call is TRBV19, the J call TRBJ1-1, with a tentative D call TRBD1 (5 bases). The CDR3 extends over 13 amino acids. Germline CDR1 LNHDA, CDR2 SQIVND (reference sequence). Between the trimmed V and J ends, which lost 8 bases and 5 bases, there was a span of 15 bases. The CDR3 here is CASQFPGGTEAFF. In nucleotides, the CDR3 is TGTGCCAGTCAGTTCCCGGGGGGAACTGAAGCTTTCTTT.

This chain links TRBV2 with TRBJ1-2; a weak D match, TRBD1 (5 bases). Trimming removed 6 bases at V and 7 bases at J, with 15 bases between. CDR1 SNHLY and CDR2 FYNNEI come from the germline V gene. The CDR3 loop spans 13 amino acids. The CDR3 here is CASSRDSPGGYTF. The CDR3 coding sequence is TGTGCCAGCAGCCGGGACTCCCCTGGTGGCTACACCTTC.

This sequence joins TRBV18 and TRBJ2-1, with a tentative D call TRBD2 (6 bases). The CDR3 extends over 13 amino acids. Germline V gene data show CDR1 as KGHSH and CDR2 as LQKENI. V lost 2 bases and J lost 6, with 8 bases in between. The CDR3 region is CASSPYGSNEQFF. CDR3 coding DNA: TGTGCCAGCTCACCATACGGGAGCAATGAGCAGTTCTTC.

This sequence joins TRBV7-9 and TRBJ2-1, with 11 bases identical to TRBD2. The germline V gene has CDR1 SEHNR and CDR2 FQNEAQ (reference sequence). V gave up 5 bases and J gave up 8 bases; unmatched junction bases: 8. The CDR3 has 15 amino acids. The CDR3 spells CASSAIAGGPDEQFF. The CDR3 DNA reads TGTGCCAGCAGCGCTATAGCGGGAGGGCCCGATGAGCAGTTCTTC.

This chain joins TRBV6-5 and TRBJ1-1, with D unclear. CDR3 size: 15 residues. V lost 0 bases and J 9 bases, leaving 17 bases between the germline ends. Germline V gene data show CDR1 as MNHEY and CDR2 as SVGAGI. CDR3 bases: TGTGCCAGCAGTTACTCGAAGTCCACGGGCAGAAAAGCTTTCTTT. Protein product: CASSYSKSTGRKAFF.

This clone showed up just once. The chain uses TRBV28 and TRBJ1-1; D unclear. The CDR3 extends over 12 amino acids. V lost 5 bases and J lost 11, with 15 bases in between. Germline values: CDR1 MDHEN, CDR2 SYDVKM. CDR3 nucleotides: TGTGCCAGCAGTCCCAGTAGCCTTGGGGCTTTCTTT. Its translation is CASSPSSLGAFF.

The chain has TRBV18 and TRBJ2-1, with 10 bases matching TRBD2. With V trimmed by 4 bases and J by 2 bases, 11 bases remained unmatched. The CDR3 is 18 residues long. Germline CDR1 and CDR2: KGHSH and LQKENI. The CDR3 nucleotides are TGTGCCAGCTCACGGTTCGTCGGACTAGCGGATACCTACAATGAGCAGTTCTTC. It codes for CASSRFVGLADTYNEQFF.

The chain couples TRBV9 to TRBJ1-2, with D unresolved. There are 14 residues in the CDR3. V was trimmed by 4 bases and J by 8 bases, leaving 18 bases between them. Germline V gives CDR1 SGDLS, CDR2 YYNGEE. Here the CDR3 DNA reads TGTGCCAGCAGCCCACCAGCCGGGTACAACGGCTACACCTTC. It encodes CASSPPAGYNGYTF.

Only one count was recorded for this clone. This rearrangement joins TRBV28 to TRBJ2-1; 10 bases map to TRBD2. V lost 8 bases, J lost 6 bases, and 13 bases stayed unmatched. CDR1 is MDHEN, CDR2 SYDVKM, per germline. The CDR3 extends over 16 amino acids. In DNA form, the CDR3 reads TGTGCCAGCGTAGGGGGGGATAAGCGGGAGGGCAATGAGCAGTTCTTC. Amino acids: CASVGGDKREGNEQFF.